This TCR beta chain was identified during a study of OX40 agonist ivuxolimab in advanced cancers. The study in broad terms: Ivuxolimab, which targeted the costimulatory receptor OX40 (CD134), was an agonistic, fully human IgG2 monoclonal antibody. Intravenous ivuxolimab was administered to patients every 2 weeks at six dose levels: 0.01, 0.1, 0.3, 1.5, 3 and 10 mg/kg. Among the approximately 50 dose-escalation patients, some 20 had hepatocellular carcinoma, about 15 melanoma, 9 renal cell carcinoma and 9 head and neck cancer. In the dose-escalation cohort, 82.7% of patients were male, and the mean age was approximately 60 years, with a range of about 20 to 90. Patients were allowed to have had prior anti-PD-1, anti-PD-L1 or anti-CTLA-4 therapy, and roughly 40% of the dose-escalation patients had previously received checkpoint inhibitors. Partial responses occurred in three dose-escalation patients: two with cutaneous melanoma and one with hepatocellular carcinoma. Peripheral TCRbeta sequencing aimed to test whether ivuxolimab altered TCR sequence diversity and caused clonal T-cell expansion. The paper describes the monotherapy dose-escalation part (N of about 54 patients) of the phase I trial of ivuxolimab.

Concerning this clone itself: Its specific antigen is unknown. Per-nucleotide qualities are absent, and no much larger clonotype sits a single base away.

Patients with a history of autoimmune disease or receiving systemic immunosuppression were excluded from the trial. In every dose cohort, peripheral blood was drawn for TCR sequencing at baseline, cycle 4 day 1, and cycle 7 day 1. The samples were taken from a phase I, first-in-human, multicenter, open-label dose-escalation trial of ivuxolimab. Adults with locally advanced or metastatic melanoma, renal cell, hepatocellular, or head and neck squamous cell carcinoma were enrolled in the trial. CD4+ and CD8+ T cells were sorted separately from peripheral blood before TCR sequencing. To sequence the TCRbeta CDR3 region, genomic DNA was isolated from the sorted cells. The immunoSEQ Assay was used to sequence the TCRbeta CDR3 regions. As stored in TCRdb, this immuneACCESS dataset retains in-frame rearrangements with V and J assigned. A fraction of the clones does not appear; measured against another copy, unresolved V genes explain less than half of the discrepancy, and the remainder lacks a known reason. Recorded for this sample are approximately 46,000 clones; approximately 80% of them occurred a single time. The ten largest account for about 2.6% of the sample.

Via the germline V gene (reference sequence), CDR1 is SGHNT and CDR2 YYREEE. At the junction V is shortened by 4 bases and J by 9 bases; bases outside the gene matches: 6. The CDR3 has 13 amino acids, counting the end cysteine and phenylalanine. Only the CDR3 portion is preserved as DNA: 39 bases, with reading frame beginning at the first base. Broader findings and caveats from the paper: Which antigens the clonally expanded peripheral T cells were specific for was not determined. Partial responders in the 0.1-3.0 mg/kg groups had among the lowest normalized peripheral clonal expansion, especially among CD8+ T cells. After ivuxolimab, expanded clones were on average more numerous among CD8+ T cells than among CD4+ T cells. At doses of 0.1 to 3.0 mg/kg, clonal expansion of both CD4+ and CD8+ T cells in blood was seen between baseline and week 6. Low levels of normalized T-cell clonal expansion were also seen in some nonresponding patients.

In this chain, TRBV5-4 is recombined with TRBJ2-1, with TRBD1 identical over 8 junction bases. The sequenced sample was CD4+ or CD8+ T cells sorted from blood, obtained in a trial of the OX40 agonist ivuxolimab. The clonotype was recovered from an adult with an advanced solid tumor such as melanoma, head and neck, liver or kidney cancer. Read as DNA, the sequence is TGTGCCAGCAGCCGACAGGGGAATACTGAGCAGTTCTTC. This yields the protein CASSRQGNTEQFF.